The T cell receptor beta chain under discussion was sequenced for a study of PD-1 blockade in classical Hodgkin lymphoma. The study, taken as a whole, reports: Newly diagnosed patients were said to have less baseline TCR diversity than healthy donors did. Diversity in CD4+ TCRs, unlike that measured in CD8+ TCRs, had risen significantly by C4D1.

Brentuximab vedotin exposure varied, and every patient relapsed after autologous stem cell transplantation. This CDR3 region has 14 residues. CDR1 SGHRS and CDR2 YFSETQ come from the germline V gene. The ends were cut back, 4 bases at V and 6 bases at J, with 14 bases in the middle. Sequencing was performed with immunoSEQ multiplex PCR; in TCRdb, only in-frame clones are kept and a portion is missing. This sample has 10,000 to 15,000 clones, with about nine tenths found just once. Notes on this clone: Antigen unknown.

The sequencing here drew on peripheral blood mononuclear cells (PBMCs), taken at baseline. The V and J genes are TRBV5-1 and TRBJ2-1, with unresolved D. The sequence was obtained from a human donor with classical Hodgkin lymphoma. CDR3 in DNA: TGCGCCAGCAGCCTTGAGCCCCACACCAATGAGCAGTTCTTC. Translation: CASSLEPHTNEQFF.